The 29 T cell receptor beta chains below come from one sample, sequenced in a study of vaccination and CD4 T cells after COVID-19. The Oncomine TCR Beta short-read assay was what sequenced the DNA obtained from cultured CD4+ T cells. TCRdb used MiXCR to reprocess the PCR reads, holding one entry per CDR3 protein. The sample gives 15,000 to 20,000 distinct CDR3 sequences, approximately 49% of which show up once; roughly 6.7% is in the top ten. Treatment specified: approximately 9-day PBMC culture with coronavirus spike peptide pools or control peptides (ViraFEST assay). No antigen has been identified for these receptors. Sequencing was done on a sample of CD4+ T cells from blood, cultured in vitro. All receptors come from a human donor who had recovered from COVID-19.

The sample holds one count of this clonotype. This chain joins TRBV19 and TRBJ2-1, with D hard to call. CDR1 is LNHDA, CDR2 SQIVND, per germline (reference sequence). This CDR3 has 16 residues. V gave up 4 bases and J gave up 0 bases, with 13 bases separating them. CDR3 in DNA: TGTGCCAGTAGTAGGGATCGACTGATCTCCTACAATGAGCAGTTCTTC. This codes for CASSRDRLISYNEQFF.

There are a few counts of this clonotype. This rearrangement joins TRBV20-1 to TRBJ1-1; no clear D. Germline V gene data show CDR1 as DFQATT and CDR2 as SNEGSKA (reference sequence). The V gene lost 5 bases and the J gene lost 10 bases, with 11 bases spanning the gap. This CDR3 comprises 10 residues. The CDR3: CSARTQSAFF. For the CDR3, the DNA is TGCAGTGCTCGAACCCAATCAGCTTTCTTT.

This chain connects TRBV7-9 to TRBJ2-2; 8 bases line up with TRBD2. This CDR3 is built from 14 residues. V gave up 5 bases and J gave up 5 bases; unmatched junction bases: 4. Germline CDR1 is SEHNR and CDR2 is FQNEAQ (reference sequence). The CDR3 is CASSGTRKTGELFF. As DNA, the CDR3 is TGTGCCAGCAGCGGGACTAGGAAGACCGGGGAGCTGTTTTTT. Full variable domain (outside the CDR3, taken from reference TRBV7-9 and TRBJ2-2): DTGVSQNPRHKITKRGQNVTFRCDPISEHNRLYWYRQTLGQGPEFLTYFQNEAQLEKSRLLSDRFSAERPKGSFSTLEIQRTEQGDSAMYLCASSGTRKTGELFFGEGSRLTVL.

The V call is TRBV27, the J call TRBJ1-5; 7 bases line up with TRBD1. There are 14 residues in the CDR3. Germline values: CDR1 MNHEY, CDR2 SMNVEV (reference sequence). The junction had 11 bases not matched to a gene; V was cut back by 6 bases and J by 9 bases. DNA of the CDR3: TGTGCCAGCAGCCGTAGGGAGGGGGCGTCGCCCCAGCATTTT. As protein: CASSRREGASPQHF.

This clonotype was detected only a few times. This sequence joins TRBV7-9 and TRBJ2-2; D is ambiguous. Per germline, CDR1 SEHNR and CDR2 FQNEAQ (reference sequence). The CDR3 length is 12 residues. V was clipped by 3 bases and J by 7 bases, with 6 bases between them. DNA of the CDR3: TGTGCCAGCAGCTTTCTCCTCGGGGAGCTGTTTTTT. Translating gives CASSFLLGELFF.

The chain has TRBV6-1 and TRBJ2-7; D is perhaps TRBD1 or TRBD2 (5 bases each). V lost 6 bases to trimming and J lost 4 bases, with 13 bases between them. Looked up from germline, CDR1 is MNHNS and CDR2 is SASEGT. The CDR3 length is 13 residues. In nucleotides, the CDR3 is TGTGCCAGCAGCCTCAGGGAGAATTACGAGCAGTACTTC. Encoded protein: CASSLRENYEQYF.

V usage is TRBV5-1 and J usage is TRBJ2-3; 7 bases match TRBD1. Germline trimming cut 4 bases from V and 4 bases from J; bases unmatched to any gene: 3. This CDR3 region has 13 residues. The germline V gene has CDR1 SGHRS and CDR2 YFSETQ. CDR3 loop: CASSMTGPDTQYF. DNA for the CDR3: TGCGCCAGCAGCATGACAGGGCCAGATACGCAGTATTTT.

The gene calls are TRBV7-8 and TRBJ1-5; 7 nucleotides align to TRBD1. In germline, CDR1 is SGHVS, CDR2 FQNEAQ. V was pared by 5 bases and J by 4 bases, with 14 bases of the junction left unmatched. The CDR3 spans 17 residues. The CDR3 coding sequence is TGTGCCAGCAGCCCGAAAAAGGGGGCAGGCCTGAATCAGCCCCAGCATTTT. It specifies CASSPKKGAGLNQPQHF.

The CDR3 loop is CASRRTGSGSTGELFF. CDR3 coding DNA: TGTGCCAGCAGGAGAACAGGTTCAGGGTCCACCGGGGAGCTGTTTTTT. V is TRBV7-8 and J is TRBJ2-2, with D possibly TRBD1 on 5 matching bases. This CDR3 has 16 amino acids. V lost 6 bases and J 4 bases, leaving 18 bases between the germline ends. The germline CDR1 and CDR2 sequences are SGHVS and FQNEAQ.

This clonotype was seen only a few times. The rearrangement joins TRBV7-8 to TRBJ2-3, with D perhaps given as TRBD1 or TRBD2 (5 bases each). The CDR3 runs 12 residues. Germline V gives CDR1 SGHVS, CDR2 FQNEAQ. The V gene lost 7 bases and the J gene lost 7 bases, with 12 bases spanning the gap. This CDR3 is CASTQRGYTQYF. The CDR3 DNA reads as TGTGCCAGCACTCAGAGGGGTTATACGCAGTATTTT.

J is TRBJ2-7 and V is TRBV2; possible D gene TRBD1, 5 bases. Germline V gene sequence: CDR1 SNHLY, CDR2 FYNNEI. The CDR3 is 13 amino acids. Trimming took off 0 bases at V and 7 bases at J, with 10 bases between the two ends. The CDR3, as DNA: TGTGCCAGCAGTGAAGCCTATTCAGGGGAGCAGTACTTC. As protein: CASSEAYSGEQYF. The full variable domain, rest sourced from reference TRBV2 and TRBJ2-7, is EPEVTQTPSHQVTQMGQEVILRCVPISNHLYFYWYRQILGQKVEFLVSFYNNEISEKSEIFDDQFSVERPDGSNFTLKIRSTKLEDSAMYFCASSEAYSGEQYFGPGTRLTVT.

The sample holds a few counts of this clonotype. The CDR3 loop is CASSAGIRQPQHF. The DNA for the CDR3 is TGTGCCAGTAGTGCAGGGATCCGGCAGCCCCAGCATTTT. The chain recombines TRBV19 with TRBJ1-5; a weak D match, TRBD1 (5 bases). The V end lost 5 bases, the J end lost 7 bases, and 12 bases lay between the germline ends. CDR3 size: 13 residues. Germline V lookup: CDR1 LNHDA, CDR2 SQIVND (reference sequence). The full variable domain, completed using reference TRBV19 and TRBJ1-5, is DGGITQSPKYLFRKEGQNVTLSCEQNLNHDAMYWYRQDPGQGLRLIYYSQIVNDFQKGDIAEGYSVSREKKESFPLTVTSAQKNPTAFYLCASSAGIRQPQHFGDGTRLSIL.

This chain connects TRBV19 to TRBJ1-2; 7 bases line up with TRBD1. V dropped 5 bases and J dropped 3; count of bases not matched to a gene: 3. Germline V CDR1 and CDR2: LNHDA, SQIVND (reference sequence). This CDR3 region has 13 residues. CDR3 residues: CASSHDRDYGYTF. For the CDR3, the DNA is TGTGCCAGTAGTCACGACAGGGACTATGGCTACACCTTC.

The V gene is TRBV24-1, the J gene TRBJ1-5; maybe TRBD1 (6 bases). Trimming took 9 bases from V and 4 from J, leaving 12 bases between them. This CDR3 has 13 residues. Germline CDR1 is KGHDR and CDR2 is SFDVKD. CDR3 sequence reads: CATRGQGNQPQHF. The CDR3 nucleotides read TGTGCCACCCGGGGGCAGGGGAATCAGCCCCAGCATTTT.

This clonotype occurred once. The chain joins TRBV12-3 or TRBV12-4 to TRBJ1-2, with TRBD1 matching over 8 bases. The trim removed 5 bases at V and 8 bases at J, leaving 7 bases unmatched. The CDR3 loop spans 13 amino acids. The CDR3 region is CASSLGQGWGYTF. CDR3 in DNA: TGTGCCAGCAGTCTTGGACAGGGTTGGGGCTACACCTTC.

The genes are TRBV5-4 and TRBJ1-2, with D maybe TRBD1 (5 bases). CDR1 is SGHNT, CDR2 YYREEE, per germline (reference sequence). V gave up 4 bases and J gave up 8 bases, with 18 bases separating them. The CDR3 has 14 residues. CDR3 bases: TGTGCCAGCAGCAAGCTAGGGGCGCTGGAGGGCTACACCTTC. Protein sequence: CASSKLGALEGYTF.

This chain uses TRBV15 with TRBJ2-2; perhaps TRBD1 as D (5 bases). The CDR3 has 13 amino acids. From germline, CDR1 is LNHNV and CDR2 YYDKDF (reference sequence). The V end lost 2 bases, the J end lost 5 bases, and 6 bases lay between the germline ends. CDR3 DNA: TGTGCCACCAGCAGACAGGGAACCGGGGAGCTGTTTTTT. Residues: CATSRQGTGELFF.

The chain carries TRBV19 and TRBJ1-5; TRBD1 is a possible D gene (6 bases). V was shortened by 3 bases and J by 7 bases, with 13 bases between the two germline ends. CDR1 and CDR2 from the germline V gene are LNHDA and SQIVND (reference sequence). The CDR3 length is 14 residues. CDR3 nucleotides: TGTGCCAGTAGTATTTGGGGGGCTCGACAGCCCCAGCATTTT. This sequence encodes CASSIWGARQPQHF.

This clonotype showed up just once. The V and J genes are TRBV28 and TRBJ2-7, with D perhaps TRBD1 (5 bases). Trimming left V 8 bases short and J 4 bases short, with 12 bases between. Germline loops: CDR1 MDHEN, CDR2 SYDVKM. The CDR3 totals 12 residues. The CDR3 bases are TGTGCCAGCCAGACAGTAGGGTACGAGCAGTACTTC. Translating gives CASQTVGYEQYF.

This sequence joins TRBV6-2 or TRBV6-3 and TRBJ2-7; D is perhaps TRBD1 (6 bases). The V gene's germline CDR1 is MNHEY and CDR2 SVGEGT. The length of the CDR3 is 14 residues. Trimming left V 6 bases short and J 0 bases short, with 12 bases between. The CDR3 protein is CASRKGESSYEQYF. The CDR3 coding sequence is TGTGCCAGCAGGAAGGGGGAGTCCTCCTACGAGCAGTACTTC.

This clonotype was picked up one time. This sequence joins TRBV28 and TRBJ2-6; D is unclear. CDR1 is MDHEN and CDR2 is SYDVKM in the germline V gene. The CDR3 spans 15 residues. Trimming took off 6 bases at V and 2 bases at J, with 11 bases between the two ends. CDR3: CASSQSLAGANVLTF. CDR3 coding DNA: TGTGCCAGCAGCCAGAGCCTAGCTGGGGCCAACGTCCTGACTTTC.

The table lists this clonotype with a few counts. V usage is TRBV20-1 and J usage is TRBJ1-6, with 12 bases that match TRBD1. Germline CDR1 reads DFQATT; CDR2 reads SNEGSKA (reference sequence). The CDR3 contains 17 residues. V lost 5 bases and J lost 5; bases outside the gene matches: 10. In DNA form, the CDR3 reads TGCAGTGCTCGAGTTGGGGGACAGGGGGCCGATAATTCACCCCTCCACTTT. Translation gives CSARVGGQGADNSPLHF.

CDR3 protein: CASSPPPAGRRENIQYF. The CDR3 DNA sequence: TGTGCCAGCAGCCCCCCCCCGGCAGGTCGGAGGGAAAACATTCAGTACTTC. This chain links TRBV11-3 with TRBJ2-4, with a weak D call TRBD2 (6 bases). Germline assignment: CDR1 SGHNT and CDR2 YENEEA. The V and J ends lost 5 bases and 5 bases respectively, with 22 bases between them. This CDR3 region has 17 residues.

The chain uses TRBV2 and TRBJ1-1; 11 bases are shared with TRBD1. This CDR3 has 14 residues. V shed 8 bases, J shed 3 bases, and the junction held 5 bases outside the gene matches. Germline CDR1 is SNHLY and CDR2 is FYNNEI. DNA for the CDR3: TGTGCCAGCGATAGGACAGGGGGCGACACTGAAGCTTTCTTT. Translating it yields CASDRTGGDTEAFF.

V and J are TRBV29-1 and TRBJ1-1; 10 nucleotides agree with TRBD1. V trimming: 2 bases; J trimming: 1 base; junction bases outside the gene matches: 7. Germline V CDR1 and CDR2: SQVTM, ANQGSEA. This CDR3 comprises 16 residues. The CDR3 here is CSVEPRTGGSNTEAFF. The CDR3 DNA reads TGCAGCGTTGAACCTAGGACAGGGGGTTCGAACACTGAAGCTTTCTTT.

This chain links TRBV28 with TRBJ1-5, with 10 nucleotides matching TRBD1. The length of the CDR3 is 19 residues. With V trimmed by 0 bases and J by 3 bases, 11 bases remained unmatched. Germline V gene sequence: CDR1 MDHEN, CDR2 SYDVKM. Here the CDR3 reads CASSLCQGTGEPVNQPQHF. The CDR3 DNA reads TGTGCCAGCAGTTTATGTCAAGGGACAGGGGAACCGGTCAATCAGCCCCAGCATTTT.

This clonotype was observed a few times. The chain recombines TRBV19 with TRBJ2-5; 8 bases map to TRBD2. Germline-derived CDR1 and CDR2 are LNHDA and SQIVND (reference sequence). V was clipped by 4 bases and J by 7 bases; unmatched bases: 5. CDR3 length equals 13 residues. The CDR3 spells CASSRGLERTQYF. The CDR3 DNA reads TGTGCCAGTAGTAGGGGACTAGAACGGACCCAGTACTTC.

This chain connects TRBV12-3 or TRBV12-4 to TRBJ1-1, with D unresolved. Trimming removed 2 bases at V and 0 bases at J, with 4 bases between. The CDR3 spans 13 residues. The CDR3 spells CASSLLMNTEAFF. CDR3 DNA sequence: TGTGCCAGCAGTTTACTGATGAACACTGAAGCTTTCTTT.

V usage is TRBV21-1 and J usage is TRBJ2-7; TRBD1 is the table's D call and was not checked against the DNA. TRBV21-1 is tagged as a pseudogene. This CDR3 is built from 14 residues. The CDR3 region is CASNLTGFSYEQYF. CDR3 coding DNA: TGTGCCAGCAACTTGACAGGGTTCTCCTACGAGCAGTACTTC.